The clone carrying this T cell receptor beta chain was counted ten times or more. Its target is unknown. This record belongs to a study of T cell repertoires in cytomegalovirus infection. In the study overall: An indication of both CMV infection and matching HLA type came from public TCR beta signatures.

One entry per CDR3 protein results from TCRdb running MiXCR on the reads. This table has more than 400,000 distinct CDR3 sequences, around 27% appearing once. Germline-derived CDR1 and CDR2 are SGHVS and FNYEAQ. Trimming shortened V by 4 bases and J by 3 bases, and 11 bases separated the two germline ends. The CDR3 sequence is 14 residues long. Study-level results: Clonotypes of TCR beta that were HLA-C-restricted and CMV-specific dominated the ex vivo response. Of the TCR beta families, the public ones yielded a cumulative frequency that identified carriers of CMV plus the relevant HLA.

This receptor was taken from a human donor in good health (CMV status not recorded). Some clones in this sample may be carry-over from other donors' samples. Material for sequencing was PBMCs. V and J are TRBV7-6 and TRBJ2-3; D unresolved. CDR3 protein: CASSSKGRTDTQYF. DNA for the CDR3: TGTGCCAGCAGCTCAAAGGGCAGGACAGATACGCAGTATTTT.